One T cell receptor (beta chain) is described in this entry. The J segment lost 4 bases and the V segment lost 2 bases, leaving 2 bases of the junction unmatched. This CDR3 has 13 amino acids. The germline gives CDR1 SGHDT, CDR2 YYEEEE. The sample is drawn from a study of blood T cell repertoires in COVID-19. Libraries were prepared by immunoSEQ multiplex PCR; TCRdb keeps only in-frame clonotypes and omits some of them. The table shows just over 250,000 clones, with around 80% occurring only once. The TCR comes from a man under 40 with acute COVID-19. What was sequenced was PBMCs or T cells enriched from blood (not recorded which). The gene calls are TRBV5-6 and TRBJ2-7; 8 bases are shared with TRBD1. The CDR3 DNA follows: TGTGCCAGCAGCTTTCGGGACAGGTACGAGCAGTACGTC. Its protein is CASSFRDRYEQYV.